This TCR beta chain originates from a study of blood T cell repertoires in COVID-19. Across the study: From the United States, Italy and Spain came samples of acute and convalescent COVID-19. PBMCs, B-cell-depleted T cells, or T cells were the source of the cDNA or gDNA that made up the material.

Authors' data handling: For nucleated cells, counts were estimated from reference gene primer amplification. Profiled with immunoSEQ multiplex PCR; TCRdb holds only in-frame clones, not every one. V and J calls and clone size are as listed in that table; D and trimming were resolved from the DNA. The sample includes approximately 63,000 clones, 70% to 90% of them seen just once. V was clipped by 6 bases and J by 9 bases; unmatched bases: 9. There are 15 residues in the CDR3. CDR1 and CDR2 (germline): LNHDA, SQIVND (reference sequence). This clone was detected a few times. Source material: peripheral blood. The TCR sequence derives from a woman of 80 years or more with acute or convalescent COVID-19. The V and J genes are TRBV19 and TRBJ2-1, with 12 bases matching TRBD2. The CDR3 protein is CASSPLAGGNIEQFF. CDR3 nucleotides: TGTGCCAGTAGCCCACTAGCGGGGGGTAATATTGAGCAGTTCTTC.